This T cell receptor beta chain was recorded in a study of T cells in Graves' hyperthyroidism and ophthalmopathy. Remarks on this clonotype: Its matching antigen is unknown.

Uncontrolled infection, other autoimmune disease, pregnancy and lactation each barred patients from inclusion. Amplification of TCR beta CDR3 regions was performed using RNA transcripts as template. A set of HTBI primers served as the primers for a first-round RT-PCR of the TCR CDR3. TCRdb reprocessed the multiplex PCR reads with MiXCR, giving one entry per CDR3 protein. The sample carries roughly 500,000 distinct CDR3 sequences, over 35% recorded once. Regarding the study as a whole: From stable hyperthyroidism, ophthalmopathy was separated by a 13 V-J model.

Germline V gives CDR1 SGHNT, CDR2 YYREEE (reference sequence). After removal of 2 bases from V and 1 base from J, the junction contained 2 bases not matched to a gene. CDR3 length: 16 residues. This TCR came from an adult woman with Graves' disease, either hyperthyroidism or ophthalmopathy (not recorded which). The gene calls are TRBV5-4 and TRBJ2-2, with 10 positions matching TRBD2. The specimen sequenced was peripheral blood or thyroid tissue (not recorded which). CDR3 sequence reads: CASSLRTSGNTGELFF. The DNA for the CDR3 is TGTGCCAGCAGCTTAAGGACTAGCGGGAACACCGGGGAGCTGTTTTTT. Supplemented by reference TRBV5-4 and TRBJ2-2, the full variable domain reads ETGVTQSPTHLIKTRGQQVTLRCSSQSGHNTVSWYQQALGQGPQFIFQYYREEENGRGNFPPRFSGLQFPNYSSELNVNALELDDSALYLCASSLRTSGNTGELFFGEGSRLTVL.